These 32 T cell receptor beta chains were all obtained from the same sample, sequenced in a study of blood T cell repertoires in COVID-19. Profiled with immunoSEQ multiplex PCR; TCRdb holds only in-frame clones, not every one. The sample shows about 120,000 clones, about 83% of them seen only once. The sample consisted of peripheral blood. The origin of the receptors is a woman in her fifties or sixties with acute or convalescent COVID-19.

Remarks on this clone: This CDR3 is also generated by other DNA sequences in the sample. The chain has TRBV10-3 and TRBJ1-1; TRBD1 matches at 8 bases. CDR3 length equals 14 residues. With V trimmed by 4 bases and J by 3 bases, 4 bases remained unmatched. Germline V gene data show CDR1 as ENHRY and CDR2 as SYGVKD. In DNA form, the CDR3 reads TGTGCCATCAGTGGGCAGGGGGCTGACACTGAAGCTTTCTTT. Its translation is CAISGQGADTEAFF.

The chain combines TRBV27 with TRBJ1-2, with 8 bases lining up with TRBD1. V trimming: 5 bases; J trimming: 6 bases; junction bases outside the gene matches: 5. The CDR3 consists of 13 residues. Germline V CDR1 and CDR2: MNHEY, SMNVEV (reference sequence). In DNA form, the CDR3 reads TGTGCCAGCAGTCCGACAGGGGACCATGGCTACACCTTC. Translation: CASSPTGDHGYTF.

The chain is built from TRBV15 and TRBJ1-6, with 10 bases lining up with TRBD1. The CDR3 spans 20 residues. V gave up 1 base and J gave up 1 base; unmatched junction bases: 10. Germline V CDR1 and CDR2: LNHNV, YYDKDF (reference sequence). CDR3 residues: CATSRGYPGQGNSYNSPLHF. CDR3 in DNA: TGTGCCACCAGCAGAGGATATCCGGGACAGGGGAATTCCTATAATTCACCCCTCCACTTT.

V usage is TRBV20-1 and J usage is TRBJ2-1; 11 bases are a match to TRBD2. This CDR3 region has 15 residues. CDR1 is DFQATT and CDR2 is SNEGSKA in the germline V gene (reference sequence). After removal of 3 bases from V and 7 bases from J, the junction contained 8 bases not matched to a gene. This CDR3 reads CSASSGLADLNEQFF. CDR3 DNA: TGCAGTGCTAGTTCGGGACTAGCGGACTTGAATGAGCAGTTCTTC.

V gene TRBV6-5 combines with J gene TRBJ2-7; D remains ambiguous. The CDR3 length is 14 residues. Looked up from germline, CDR1 is MNHEY and CDR2 is SVGAGI. The CDR3, as DNA: TGTCTCCAGCCCTCCGACTCCTTCTCCTACGAGCAGTACTTC. Translating it yields CLQPSDSFSYEQYF.

The chain has TRBV18 and TRBJ2-2; 8 nucleotides align to TRBD1. The CDR3 is 15 residues long. CDR1 KGHSH and CDR2 LQKENI come from the germline V gene. The J segment lost 5 bases and the V segment lost 3 bases, leaving 5 bases of the junction unmatched. CDR3 loop: CASSPRDRSTGELFF. The CDR3 DNA is TGTGCCAGCTCACCCAGGGACAGGTCGACCGGGGAGCTGTTTTTT.

This clone appeared once. J is TRBJ1-2 and V is TRBV14, with 7 nucleotides matching TRBD1. The trim removed 4 bases at V and 7 bases at J, leaving 0 bases unmatched. Germline V gene lookup returns CDR1 SGHDN and CDR2 FVKESK. The CDR3 spans 11 residues. The CDR3 DNA reads TGTGCCAGCAGCCCAGGGGGTGGCTACACCTTC. This gives the protein CASSPGGGYTF. The whole variable domain, remainder taken from reference TRBV14 and TRBJ1-2, is EAGVTQFPSHSVIEKGQTVTLRCDPISGHDNLYWYRRVMGKEIKFLLHFVKESKQDESGMPNNRFLAERTGGTYSTLKVQPAELEDSGVYFCASSPGGGYTFGSGTRLTVV.

The rearrangement links TRBV19 to TRBJ2-7; 8 nucleotides line up with TRBD1. The trim removed 1 base at V and 5 bases at J, leaving 7 bases unmatched. The germline V gene encodes CDR1 LNHDA and CDR2 SQIVND (reference sequence). The CDR3 loop spans 15 amino acids. This chain's CDR3 is CASSIGGTGFNEQYF. CDR3 nucleotide sequence: TGTGCCAGTAGTATAGGCGGGACAGGTTTTAACGAGCAGTACTTC.

This chain joins TRBV23-1 and TRBJ2-7; 7 bases agree with TRBD1. TRBV23-1 is reported as an ORF; its role is uncertain. The CDR3 sequence is 17 residues long. With 7 bases clipped from V and 7 bases from J, the junction kept 22 bases outside the gene matches. CDR3 DNA sequence: TGCGCCAGCACCTCGACAGGGCAAAAATCGAATTTGAAGGAGCAGTACTTC. It specifies CASTSTGQKSNLKEQYF.

Only a few counts were recorded for this clone. The V and J genes are TRBV18 and TRBJ1-1; the D is unclear. CDR3 length: 14 amino acids. Deletions cut 4 bases from V and 2 bases from J, with 11 bases between. Looked up from germline, CDR1 is KGHSH and CDR2 is LQKENI. CDR3 region: CASSQQKANTEAFF. In nucleotides, the CDR3 is TGTGCCAGCTCACAACAGAAGGCAAACACTGAAGCTTTCTTT.

The chain carries TRBV24-1 and TRBJ2-5, with 8 positions matching TRBD2. V gave up 4 bases and J gave up 6 bases; unmatched junction bases: 9. The V gene's germline CDR1 is KGHDR and CDR2 SFDVKD. The CDR3 runs 15 residues. The CDR3 here is CATSDRSGATQTQYF. The CDR3 coding sequence is TGTGCCACCAGTGACCGTAGCGGGGCGACTCAGACCCAGTACTTC.

The CDR3 nucleotides are TGTGCCAGCAGCTTAGAAGGGGACACTGAAGCTTTCTTT. It yields the protein CASSLEGDTEAFF. The V and J genes are TRBV11-2 and TRBJ1-1; D is possibly TRBD1 (5 bases). Trimming pared 0 bases from V and 3 bases from J, leaving 5 bases between. The CDR3 covers 13 residues. CDR1 is SGHAT and CDR2 is FQNNGV in the germline V gene.

The J gene is TRBJ1-6, the V gene TRBV7-2, with TRBD1 identical over 10 bases. V lost 2 bases to trimming and J lost 8 bases; unmatched junction nucleotides: 12. Germline V gives CDR1 SGHTA, CDR2 FQGNSA. The CDR3 is made up of 18 amino acids. The CDR3 nucleotides are TGTGCCAGCAGCTTATCTTGGACAGGGGGACGGTTAGATTCACCCCTCCACTTT. Protein sequence: CASSLSWTGGRLDSPLHF.

The chain is built from TRBV7-2 and TRBJ2-7; 7 bases fit TRBD1. Trimming took 5 bases from V and 1 from J; bases not matched to a gene: 8. The CDR3 contains 15 residues. Germline V gene data show CDR1 as SGHTA and CDR2 as FQGNSA. CDR3 nucleotide sequence: TGTGCCAGCAGCCCTACCGGGACAGAGTCCTACGAGCAGTACTTC. It yields the protein CASSPTGTESYEQYF.

This chain uses TRBV5-1 with TRBJ1-1; D perhaps matches TRBD1 (6 bases). The CDR3 is made up of 18 amino acids. V lost 4 bases to trimming and J lost 0 bases, with 22 bases between them. CDR1 SGHRS and CDR2 YFSETQ come from the germline V gene. The CDR3 loop is CASSPTYTQGSMNTEAFF. The CDR3 coding sequence is TGCGCCAGCAGCCCAACCTACACACAGGGAAGCATGAACACTGAAGCTTTCTTT.

J is TRBJ2-5 and V is TRBV5-6, with D tentatively TRBD1 (5 bases). The V and J ends lost 2 bases and 4 bases respectively, with 9 bases between them. Per germline, CDR1 SGHDT and CDR2 YYEEEE. CDR3 length: 13 amino acids. This chain's CDR3 is CASSFQGGETQYF. CDR3 in DNA: TGTGCCAGCAGCTTTCAGGGTGGAGAGACCCAGTACTTC.

V and J are TRBV12-5 and TRBJ1-1; TRBD1 agrees at 12 bases. The CDR3 sequence is 14 residues long. V shed 4 bases and J 7 bases; nucleotides not matched to a gene: 4. The germline V gene has CDR1 LGHNT and CDR2 FRNRAP. The CDR3 DNA reads TGTGCTAGTGGTTCGGGACAGGGGGCAAATGAAGCTTTCTTT. Protein: CASGSGQGANEAFF.

The rearrangement joins TRBV12-3 or TRBV12-4 to TRBJ1-3; D ambiguous. This CDR3 spans 13 amino acids. V lost 5 bases, J lost 0 bases, and 5 bases lay in between. CDR3 sequence (DNA): TGTGCCAGCAGTCAGTTCTCTGGAAACACCATATATTTT. It codes for CASSQFSGNTIYF.

The gene calls are TRBV5-1 and TRBJ1-2, with TRBD1 identical over 10 bases. V dropped 4 bases and J dropped 6; count of bases not matched to a gene: 3. Per the germline V gene, CDR1 is SGHRS and CDR2 is YFSETQ. The CDR3 has 13 amino acids. The DNA for the CDR3 is TGCGCCAGCAGCCATGACAGGGGGCATGGCTACACCTTC. The encoded protein is CASSHDRGHGYTF.

The gene calls are TRBV4-3 and TRBJ2-7; 8 bases align to TRBD1. The V gene's germline CDR1 is LGHNA and CDR2 YSLEER. Trimming at V came to 0 bases and at J to 6 bases, leaving 4 bases not matched to a gene. CDR3 length: 14 residues. This chain's CDR3 is CASSQDRGRGEQYF. CDR3 sequence (DNA): TGCGCCAGCAGCCAAGACAGGGGGCGAGGCGAGCAGTACTTC.

This chain links TRBV3-1 (or the pseudogene TRBV3-2) with TRBJ2-1, with D possibly matching TRBD2 (6 bases). Trimming stripped 4 bases from V and 8 bases from J, with 6 bases between. Germline CDR1 reads LGHDT; CDR2 reads YNNKEL (reference sequence). The CDR3 has 11 amino acids. Here the CDR3 DNA reads TGTGCCAGCAGCCGGGGGGATGAGCAGTTCTTC. It is translated as CASSRGDEQFF.

The V call is TRBV7-9, the J call TRBJ2-7, with D possibly matching TRBD1 (5 bases). The CDR3 extends over 13 amino acids. V shed 5 bases and J shed 2 bases, with 10 bases lying between them. CDR1 and CDR2 (germline): SEHNR, FQNEAQ (reference sequence). Here the CDR3 DNA reads TGTGCCAGCAGCCCCAAGGGGCCCTACGAGCAGTACTTC. Residues: CASSPKGPYEQYF.

The rearrangement links TRBV29-1 to TRBJ2-1; 8 positions match TRBD2. CDR3 length equals 13 residues. V trimming: 7 bases; J trimming: 8 bases; junction bases outside the gene matches: 10. CDR1 is SQVTM and CDR2 is ANQGSEA in the germline V gene. The CDR3: CSADSGIGDEQFF. The CDR3 bases are TGCAGCGCGGATAGCGGGATCGGCGATGAGCAGTTCTTC.

The chain has TRBV4-3 and TRBJ1-2; D is ambiguous. V lost 0 bases to trimming and J lost 1 base, with 12 bases between them. The CDR3 has 16 residues. Germline V lookup: CDR1 LGHNA, CDR2 YSLEER. The CDR3 region has the DNA TGCGCCAGCAGCCAAGAGGTGGCAGACTTTAACTATGGCTACACCTTC. Translated, it gives CASSQEVADFNYGYTF.

The chain joins TRBV24-1 to TRBJ2-7; no definite D call. Trimming removed 9 bases at V and 2 bases at J, with 13 bases between. Per germline, CDR1 KGHDR and CDR2 SFDVKD. This CDR3 is built from 13 residues. The CDR3 loop reads CATQAMIAYEQYF. The CDR3 coding sequence is TGTGCCACCCAGGCCATGATAGCCTACGAGCAGTACTTC.

The chain carries TRBV7-9 and TRBJ1-4, with a weak D call TRBD1 (6 bases). Germline V lookup: CDR1 SEHNR, CDR2 FQNEAQ (reference sequence). V was cut by 6 bases and J by 8 bases, with 19 bases left in between. The length of the CDR3 is 15 residues. DNA for the CDR3: TGTGCCAGCAGGCCCCATTCAGGGGATGGAGAAAAACTGTTTTTT. This translates into CASRPHSGDGEKLFF.

This chain connects TRBV19 to TRBJ1-5; D perhaps matches TRBD1 (5 bases). The CDR3 runs to 15 residues. Germline values: CDR1 LNHDA, CDR2 SQIVND (reference sequence). Deletions cut 5 bases from V and 2 bases from J, with 13 bases between. In nucleotides, the CDR3 is TGTGCCAGTAGTGTACAGGATCGGGGCAATCAGCCCCAGCATTTT. As protein: CASSVQDRGNQPQHF. The whole variable domain, remainder taken from reference TRBV19 and TRBJ1-5, is DGGITQSPKYLFRKEGQNVTLSCEQNLNHDAMYWYRQDPGQGLRLIYYSQIVNDFQKGDIAEGYSVSREKKESFPLTVTSAQKNPTAFYLCASSVQDRGNQPQHFGDGTRLSIL.

J is TRBJ2-7 and V is TRBV10-3; the D gene is possibly TRBD1 (5 bases). V dropped 6 bases and J dropped 3 bases, with 15 bases sitting between them. Germline assignment: CDR1 ENHRY and CDR2 SYGVKD. This CDR3 is 14 amino acids long. This chain's CDR3 is CAISPGHAVYEQYF. CDR3 DNA sequence: TGTGCCATCAGCCCTGGACATGCCGTCTACGAGCAGTACTTC.

The genes are TRBV21-1 and TRBJ2-7; TRBD1 was called by the table and not checked on the DNA. TRBV21-1 constitutes a pseudogene. CDR3 length: 15 residues. Written as DNA, the CDR3 is TGTGCCAGCAGCACCCCCCCAGGATTGGCCTACGAGCAGTACTTC. Protein sequence: CASSTPPGLAYEQYF.

V is TRBV29-1 and J is TRBJ2-7; D is unresolved. Germline V CDR1 and CDR2: SQVTM, ANQGSEA. The CDR3 extends over 11 amino acids. Trimming removed 2 bases at V and 4 bases at J, with 6 bases between. Here the CDR3 reads CSVETQYEQYF. CDR3 nucleotide sequence: TGCAGCGTTGAAACCCAGTACGAGCAGTACTTC.

The chain employs TRBV6-2 or TRBV6-3 and TRBJ2-1; 10 bases are a match to TRBD2. The CDR3 runs 17 residues. Trimming took 5 bases from V and 2 from J; bases not matched to a gene: 9. CDR1 and CDR2 (germline): MNHEY, SVGEGT. The CDR3 reads CASSGSSGSLPYNEQFF. The DNA for the CDR3 is TGTGCCAGCAGTGGGTCTAGCGGGAGTTTACCCTACAATGAGCAGTTCTTC.

This chain links TRBV7-2 with TRBJ1-1, with unresolved D. Trimming left V 5 bases short and J 0 bases short, with 16 bases between. The CDR3 is 16 amino acids. CDR1 and CDR2 (germline): SGHTA, FQGNSA. CDR3 loop: CASSRVRQVVNTEAFF. CDR3 in DNA: TGTGCCAGCAGCCGCGTCCGTCAGGTCGTGAACACTGAAGCTTTCTTT.